Below, one T cell receptor (beta chain) is given with its context. The target antigen is unknown. V was trimmed by 7 bases and J by 0 bases, leaving 11 bases between them. This CDR3 has 14 amino acids. Germline V gives CDR1 SGDLS, CDR2 YYNGEE. This entry is derived from a study of shared clonotypes between healthy human individuals. General observations from the study: Researchers sampled blood only, noting tissue repertoires likely differ.

The assay was carried out at the deep level. In the source study's methods: Filtering of immunoSEQ junctional sequences could not match full-length read filtering. Sequenced by immunoSEQ multiplex PCR; TCRdb stores in-frame clones only, minus some. The V and J calls and the clone size are those of that table, but D and trimming were determined from the DNA. The sample has 2 million to 2.5 million clones, over 85% seen once. The study separated CD4+ cells into CD45RA+ naive and CD45RA-negative memory subsets. V is TRBV9 and J is TRBJ2-4; D might be TRBD2 (5 bases). The sequence was collected from a man aged 18 to 30 in good health. Some clones in this sample may be carry-over from other donors' samples. Source material: naive CD4+ T cells from PBMCs. Subset meaning: CD45RA+ positively selected. The CDR3: CASSLGVAKNIQYF. For the CDR3, the DNA is TGTGCCAGCTCCCTCGGGGTAGCCAAAAACATTCAGTACTTC.